The 10 T cell receptor beta chains given below trace back to one sample, sequenced in a study of CD8 T cells in ankylosing spondylitis. Findings and caveats of the study: Seemingly distinctive of ankylosing spondylitis blood was a TCR beta motif formed by eight highly homologous variants.

Their antigens are not known. From the 5' RACE reads, TCRdb called clonotypes with MiXCR, one entry per CDR3 protein. Found here are 130,000 or so distinct CDR3 sequences, over 15% of them singletons; the top ten hold 33%. Sequencing was done on a sample of blood, either unsorted or a sorted T cell fraction (not recorded which). The origin of the receptors is a male donor with ankylosing spondylitis.

The V call is TRBV7-2, the J call TRBJ1-1; D might be TRBD1 (6 bases). CDR3 size: 16 residues. Germline values: CDR1 SGHTA, CDR2 FQGNSA. V lost 5 bases and J 7 bases, leaving 23 bases between the germline ends. CDR3 region: CASSTRGGAPLDEAFF. The CDR3 nucleotides are TGTGCCAGCAGCACTAGAGGGGGGGCTCCTCTAGATGAAGCTTTCTTT.

This clonotype was found a few times. This sequence joins TRBV14 and TRBJ2-7, with D unclear. The CDR3 contains 12 residues. Trimming shortened V by 3 bases and J by 2 bases, and 5 bases separated the two germline ends. Germline assignment: CDR1 SGHDN and CDR2 FVKESK. The CDR3 bases are TGTGCCAGCAGCCAGTTAGCCTACGAGCAGTACTTC. Its translation: CASSQLAYEQYF.

The CDR3 region is CASSQVTGGSYEQYF. The CDR3 region has the DNA TGTGCCAGCAGCCAAGTAACAGGGGGATCCTACGAGCAGTACTTC. The chain has TRBV14 and TRBJ2-7; TRBD1 aligns across 8 bases. Germline CDR1 is SGHDN and CDR2 is FVKESK. V lost 1 base and J lost 1; bases outside the gene matches: 3. CDR3 length: 15 amino acids.

This chain connects TRBV5-1 to TRBJ2-3; perhaps D is TRBD1 or TRBD2 (6 bases each). Between the trimmed V and J ends, which lost 4 bases and 1 base, there was a span of 10 bases. Germline CDR1 is SGHRS and CDR2 is YFSETQ. This CDR3 is 14 amino acids long. This chain's CDR3 is CASSAEGGTDTQYF. The CDR3, as DNA: TGCGCCAGCAGCGCGGAGGGGGGCACAGATACGCAGTATTTT.

In DNA, the CDR3 is TGTGCCAGCAACCCGACAGACCGCTACGAGCAGTACTTC. Translated: CASNPTDRYEQYF. The chain employs TRBV2 and TRBJ2-7, with TRBD1 as a possible D gene (5 bases). The CDR3 contains 13 residues. The germline CDR1 and CDR2 sequences are SNHLY and FYNNEI. The V gene lost 7 bases and the J gene lost 3 bases, with 13 bases spanning the gap.

The chain has TRBV4-2 and TRBJ2-3, with D perhaps TRBD2 (6 bases). Deletions cut 3 bases from V and 5 bases from J, with 15 bases between. Per the germline V gene, CDR1 is LGHNA and CDR2 is YNFKEQ. This CDR3 region has 15 residues. CDR3 in DNA: TGTGCCAGCAGCCAGCGACTAGGCGAAGAAGATACGCAGTATTTT. Its translation is CASSQRLGEEDTQYF.

The chain combines TRBV7-8 with TRBJ2-2; perhaps TRBD1 as D (6 bases). The germline V gene has CDR1 SGHVS and CDR2 FQNEAQ. There are 16 residues in the CDR3. Trimming cost V 5 bases and J 1 base, with 14 bases left between them. DNA for the CDR3: TGTGCCAGCAGCCCGAGCAGGGGAAGGAACACCGGGGAGCTGTTTTTT. Its protein is CASSPSRGRNTGELFF.

This clonotype has ten or more counts. The chain recombines TRBV29-1 with TRBJ2-5, with 9 nucleotides matching TRBD2. This CDR3 is built from 14 residues. The V gene end was trimmed by 1 base and the J gene end by 5 bases; junction bases not matched to a gene: 5. Germline-derived CDR1 and CDR2 are SQVTM and ANQGSEA. Here the CDR3 DNA reads TGCAGCGTTGAAGGACTAGCGGACGTGGAGACCCAGTACTTC. Protein sequence: CSVEGLADVETQYF.

The rearrangement links TRBV2 to TRBJ2-1; D remains unclear. The CDR3 is 14 amino acids. V lost 7 bases to trimming and J lost 0 bases, with 10 bases between them. From germline, CDR1 is SNHLY and CDR2 FYNNEI. DNA of the CDR3: TGTGCCAGCATTCCGAAGAGCTCCTACAATGAGCAGTTCTTC. It yields the protein CASIPKSSYNEQFF.

V usage is TRBV4-3 and J usage is TRBJ2-7; 7 bases agree with TRBD2. Unmatched junction bases numbered 5, after V lost 1 base and J lost 5 bases. The CDR3 length is 14 residues. The germline V gene has CDR1 LGHNA and CDR2 YSLEER. CDR3 region: CASSQASGAHEQYF. CDR3 in DNA: TGCGCCAGCAGCCAAGCTAGCGGAGCCCACGAGCAGTACTTC.